A selection of T cell receptor beta chains follows, all from one sample in a study of T cell repertoires in cytomegalovirus infection. One entry per CDR3 protein, called by TCRdb with MiXCR from the reads. The sample has under 250,000 distinct CDR3 sequences; roughly 6.5% are singletons. Sequencing was performed on PBMCs. These receptors all stem from a human donor in good health (CMV status not recorded). Some clones in this sample may be carry-over from other donors' samples. Each CDR3 is given without its conserved first and last residue. For some rows the clone size is stated as once, few or many, or as a class when expanded; others skip it.

v_call,j_call,clone_size,cdr3_aa
TRBV20-1,TRBJ2-2,many,SARHSGVTGELF
TRBV2,TRBJ2-5,many,ASSDLLGGETQY
TRBV7-2,TRBJ2-3,many,ASSSGSPSMDTQY
TRBV29-1,TRBJ2-5,.,SASGGAGIETQY
TRBV15,TRBJ1-6,many,ATSRDAVNSPLH
TRBV27,TRBJ2-1,many,ASNDRVGDEQF
TRBV18,TRBJ1-2,few,ASSPERGSGYGYT
TRBV6-1,TRBJ2-7,many,ASRRGAEDEQY
TRBV20-1,TRBJ2-5,few,SAVKEGLGETQY
TRBV29-1,TRBJ2-3,.,SATRALSTDTQY
TRBV6-2/TRBV6-3,TRBJ2-2,many,ASGLDRLNTGELF
TRBV12-3/TRBV12-4,TRBJ1-2,many,ASSLIRRDGYT
TRBV20-1,TRBJ2-1,many,SAVLSGEQF
TRBV3-1,TRBJ1-1,.,ASSRPPRGGYTEAF
TRBV7-2,TRBJ2-2,many,ASSGQGAGELF
TRBV5-1,TRBJ2-3,many,ASSPARLGADTQY
TRBV7-2,TRBJ2-4,.,ASSLPTAGAKNIQY
TRBV5-1,TRBJ2-5,.,ASSFSSGGRGETQY
TRBV5-4,TRBJ2-3,.,ASSLAAGSNTDTQY
TRBV29-1,TRBJ1-2,many,SVEVRVGYT
TRBV20-1,TRBJ1-5,many,SATDRVAQPQH
TRBV5-4,TRBJ2-3,few,ASSSPRGGFTDTQY
TRBV20-1,TRBJ1-2,many,SAPAWGGPGYGYT
TRBV6-5,TRBJ2-2,.,ASSSDLGAGELF
TRBV7-9,TRBJ1-2,many,ASSLGTGVSGYT
TRBV20-1,TRBJ1-4,many,SARDPYRGRDEKLF
TRBV12-3/TRBV12-4,TRBJ1-5,few,ASSFDGVQPQH
TRBV2,TRBJ2-7,few,ASRVQISSYEQY
TRBV7-2,TRBJ1-5,many,ASSLFGSNQPQH
TRBV12-3/TRBV12-4,TRBJ2-2,many,ASSFLGRITGELF
TRBV4-3,TRBJ1-4,many,ASSQDAGTNEKLF
TRBV11-2,TRBJ2-7,many,ASSLGRSYEQY
TRBV2,TRBJ2-1,many,ASLRGGTYNEQF
TRBV20-1,TRBJ1-2,many,SAISTQDRGSGGYT
TRBV12-3/TRBV12-4,TRBJ1-1,many,ASSKNTPTGTEAF
TRBV5-5,TRBJ2-1,many,ASSLAGQVGEQF
TRBV6-1,TRBJ1-3,few,ASSAGRSSGNTIY
TRBV7-8,TRBJ2-4,many,ASSLSGFQPHLAKNIQY
TRBV7-2,TRBJ2-5,many,ASSRRSQETQY
TRBV15,TRBJ2-1,.,ATDGTGAYNEQF